The TCR beta chain described here comes from a study of shared clonotypes between healthy human individuals. Across several immunoSEQ plates, the genomic DNA of each subset was split evenly. The protocol was immunoSEQ multiplex PCR, while the TCRdb copy is restricted to in-frame clones and leaves out a portion. The repertoire holds roughly 400,000 clones, around 96% seen once, with less than 0.35% in the top ten. There are 15 residues in the CDR3. Trimming removed 2 bases from V and 8 bases from J, with 15 bases in between. In germline, CDR1 is LNHNV, CDR2 YYDKDF (reference sequence). V and J are TRBV15 and TRBJ2-2; the D gene is possibly TRBD1 (6 bases). The sample comprised memory CD8+ T cells sorted from blood. Stated subset: CD45RO+ cells pooled with CCR7-negative TemRA cells. The clonotype comes from a man aged 30-40 years in good health. The CDR3 is CATSRPNYRAGELFF. DNA for the CDR3: TGTGCCACCAGCAGACCTAATTACAGGGCTGGGGAGCTGTTTTTT.